This is a list of T cell receptor beta chains from one sample in a study of identical twins. TCRdb passed the 5' RACE reads through MiXCR, listing each CDR3 protein once. Among hundreds of thousands of distinct CDR3 sequences, approximately 21% were seen once, and the ten largest hold roughly 4.3%. These data were also reused for a study on T cells expressing NK-cell markers.

The material sequenced was PBMCs. The receptors shown here come from a woman younger than 35 in good health. CDR3s include the opening cysteine and the closing phenylalanine or tryptophan. A D gene is named only where the DNA matches it firmly. Size is omitted from some rows. Given values are once, few, many or a class for expanded clones.

abundance: many; j_gene: TRBJ2-7; d_gene: TRBD2; v_gene: TRBV11-1; CDR3aa: CASSLPGLADEQYF; CDR3nt: TGTGCCAGCAGCTTACCGGGACTAGCTGACGAGCAGTACTTC
abundance: few; j_gene: TRBJ2-3; d_gene: TRBD1; v_gene: TRBV6-2/TRBV6-3; CDR3aa: CASRSTGGSDTQYF; CDR3nt: TGTGCCAGCAGATCGACAGGGGGGTCAGATACGCAGTATTTT
abundance: -; j_gene: TRBJ2-3; d_gene: -; v_gene: TRBV7-9; CDR3aa: CASSLPAGTQYF; CDR3nt: TGTGCCAGCAGCTTACCGGCGGGTACGCAGTATTTT
abundance: -; j_gene: TRBJ2-2; d_gene: -; v_gene: TRBV15; CDR3aa: CATSVTGGSNTGELFF; CDR3nt: TGTGCCACCAGCGTTACCGGGGGCTCGAACACCGGGGAGCTGTTTTTT
abundance: -; j_gene: TRBJ2-1; d_gene: -; v_gene: TRBV27; CDR3aa: CASRIQGNEQFF; CDR3nt: TGTGCCAGCAGAATACAGGGAAATGAGCAGTTCTTC
abundance: -; j_gene: TRBJ1-5; d_gene: -; v_gene: TRBV2; CDR3aa: CASSVMGQNQPQHF; CDR3nt: TGTGCCAGCAGTGTCATGGGGCAGAATCAGCCCCAGCATTTT
abundance: few; j_gene: TRBJ2-7; d_gene: TRBD2; v_gene: TRBV7-9; CDR3aa: CASSLGNGGASYEQYF; CDR3nt: TGTGCCAGCAGCTTAGGAAACGGGGGGGCGTCCTACGAGCAGTACTTC
abundance: -; j_gene: TRBJ2-5; d_gene: -; v_gene: TRBV3-1; CDR3aa: CASSQEGRVGTQYF; CDR3nt: TGTGCCAGCAGCCAAGAGGGCCGCGTAGGGACCCAGTACTTC
abundance: -; j_gene: TRBJ2-7; d_gene: TRBD2; v_gene: TRBV15; CDR3aa: CATSRDRGGRDYEQYF; CDR3nt: TGTGCCACCAGCAGAGATCGTGGCGGGAGGGATTACGAGCAGTACTTC
abundance: few; j_gene: TRBJ2-1; d_gene: TRBD2; v_gene: TRBV20-1; CDR3aa: CSATVLAGGNNEQFF; CDR3nt: TGCAGTGCCACCGTACTAGCGGGGGGAAACAATGAGCAGTTCTTC
abundance: few; j_gene: TRBJ2-2; d_gene: -; v_gene: TRBV5-1; CDR3aa: CASSLQDTGELFF; CDR3nt: TGCGCCAGCAGTTTACAGGACACCGGGGAGCTGTTTTTT
abundance: -; j_gene: TRBJ2-5; d_gene: TRBD2; v_gene: TRBV4-2; CDR3aa: CASSQVAGQQETQYF; CDR3nt: TGTGCCAGCAGTCAAGTAGCGGGGCAGCAAGAGACCCAGTACTTC
abundance: -; j_gene: TRBJ2-7; d_gene: -; v_gene: TRBV7-9; CDR3aa: CASSHPQGSPYEQYF; CDR3nt: TGTGCCAGCAGCCACCCTCAGGGGAGTCCCTACGAGCAGTACTTC
abundance: -; j_gene: TRBJ1-1; d_gene: TRBD1; v_gene: TRBV5-1; CDR3aa: CASSSTGQGGPEAFF; CDR3nt: TGCGCCAGCAGCTCTACGGGACAGGGTGGCCCTGAAGCTTTCTTT
abundance: many; j_gene: TRBJ2-7; d_gene: -; v_gene: TRBV29-1; CDR3aa: CSVAGDAYEQYF; CDR3nt: TGCAGCGTTGCGGGGGACGCCTACGAGCAGTACTTC
abundance: -; j_gene: TRBJ2-1; d_gene: TRBD2; v_gene: TRBV20-1; CDR3aa: CSARDQASGGAGQFF; CDR3nt: TGCAGTGCTAGAGATCAAGCTAGCGGGGGGGCAGGGCAGTTCTTC